This T cell receptor beta chain derives from a study of cytomegalovirus exposure and HLA in healthy donors. Study-wide results and caveats: V segments that were indistinguishable, TRBV6-2 and TRBV6-3 among them, were omitted from analysis.

Of note for this clone: Its antigen is currently unknown.

CDR1 and CDR2 from the germline V gene are LGHNT and FRNRAP. The CDR3 is made up of 17 amino acids. V gave up 0 bases and J gave up 2 bases; unmatched junction bases: 7. In nominal health when sampled, donors likely had unrecorded immune exposures nonetheless. 60 Vbeta and 13 Jbeta primers were used in PCR. The table came from immunoSEQ multiplex PCR; TCRdb's copy has only in-frame clones and leaves some out. The repertoire holds 210,000 or so clones, with approximately 78% as singletons. The chain combines TRBV12-5 with TRBJ1-5; TRBD1 matches at 7 bases. Sample: PBMCs. The receptor was derived from a boy aged 10-17 years in good health and CMV-seronegative. CDR3 in amino acids: CASGLVISTGGNQPQHF. CDR3 in DNA: TGTGCTAGTGGTTTGGTAATATCTACAGGGGGCAATCAGCCCCAGCATTTT.